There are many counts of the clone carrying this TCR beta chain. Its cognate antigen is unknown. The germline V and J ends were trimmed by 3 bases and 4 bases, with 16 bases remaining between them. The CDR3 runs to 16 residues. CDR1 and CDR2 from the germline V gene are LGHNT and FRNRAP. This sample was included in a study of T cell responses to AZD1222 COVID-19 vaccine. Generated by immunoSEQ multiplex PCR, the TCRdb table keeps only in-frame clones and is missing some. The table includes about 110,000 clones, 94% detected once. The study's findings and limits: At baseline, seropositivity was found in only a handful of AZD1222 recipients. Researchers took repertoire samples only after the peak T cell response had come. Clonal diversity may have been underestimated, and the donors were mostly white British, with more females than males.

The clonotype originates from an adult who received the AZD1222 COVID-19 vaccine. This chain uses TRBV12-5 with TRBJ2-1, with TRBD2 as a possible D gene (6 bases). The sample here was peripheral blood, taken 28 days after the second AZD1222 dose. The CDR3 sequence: CASGFLLAQGYNEQFF. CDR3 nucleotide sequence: TGTGCTAGTGGTTTTCTCCTAGCGCAAGGTTACAATGAGCAGTTCTTC.